This T cell receptor (beta chain) derives from a study of Ad26.COV2.S vaccination and SARS-CoV-2 variants. Study context: COV1001, an Ad26.COV2.S trial, supplied this vaccine-arm donor. Intramuscularly, Ad26.COV2.S was given either once or twice, 56 days apart. Study-wide points: Similar non-spike TCR breadth was seen in vaccine and placebo recipients. Overall T cell responses may have been underestimated by the analyses of TCR breadth and depth.

Treatment: roughly 20 received Ad26.COV2.S at low or high dose, single or two shots; about 5 received placebo; per-sample allocation not given. Sampling was done on day 63 after the first vaccine or placebo injection. About this clone itself: Its antigen is currently unknown.

Germline V lookup: CDR1 SNHLY, CDR2 FYNNEI. This CDR3 comprises 15 residues. The V end lost 7 bases, the J end lost 5 bases, and 20 bases lay between the germline ends. Repertoires were generated with immunoSEQ multiplex PCR, while TCRdb's copy carries only in-frame clones and drops some. The table includes a few hundred thousand clones, approximately 90% detected once. The TCR originated in a person between 18 and 59 years old who received the Ad26.COV2.S COVID-19 vaccine or a placebo. Here the sequenced sample was peripheral blood, taken in a trial of Ad26.COV2.S vaccine versus placebo. V and J are TRBV2 and TRBJ2-5; a weak D match, TRBD2 (7 bases). CDR3 amino acids: CASTGGGLWGETQYF. CDR3 sequence (DNA): TGTGCCAGCACCGGCGGGGGCCTCTGGGGGGAGACCCAGTACTTC.